The next 2 T cell receptor beta chains were all read from a single sample in a study of Graves' ophthalmopathy and Graves' hyperthyroidism. RNA transcripts yielded amplified TCR beta CDR3 regions. Second-round multiplex PCR followed a first-round RT-PCR using HTBI primers. MiXCR, run by TCRdb on the multiplex PCR reads, gives a single entry per CDR3 protein. Among under 800,000 distinct CDR3 sequences listed, 22% were seen once. Sequencing used peripheral blood. These receptors were obtained from a woman aged 18-29 years with stable Graves' hyperthyroidism. Some clones in this sample may be carry-over from other donors' samples.

This clonotype was counted ten times or more. V gene TRBV30 combines with J gene TRBJ1-2; 7 positions match TRBD1. The length of the CDR3 is 15 residues. V lost 0 bases and J lost 6; bases outside the gene matches: 10. Germline V gene lookup returns CDR1 GTSNPN and CDR2 SVGIG (reference sequence). CDR3 in amino acids: CAWSVRTGDLHGYTF. The DNA of the CDR3 is TGTGCCTGGAGTGTTAGGACAGGCGATCTTCATGGCTACACCTTC.

The chain combines TRBV28 with TRBJ2-2; a possible D gene is TRBD2 (5 bases). V lost 5 bases to trimming and J lost 3 bases, with 22 bases between them. This CDR3 has 18 amino acids. Germline CDR1 MDHEN, CDR2 SYDVKM. Here the CDR3 DNA reads TGTGCCAGCAGTCCCCCAGGAGGCAGAGTAAAATACACCGGGGAGCTGTTTTTT. Protein product: CASSPPGGRVKYTGELFF. Using reference TRBV28 and TRBJ2-2 for the parts outside the CDR3, the full variable domain is DVKVTQSSRYLVKRTGEKVFLECVQDMDHENMFWYRQDPGLGLRLIYFSYDVKMKEKGDIPEGYSVSREKKERFSLILESASTNQTSMYLCASSPPGGRVKYTGELFFGEGSRLTVL.